These T cell receptor beta chains were read from a single sample in a study of T cells after yellow fever vaccination. TCRdb passed the 5' RACE reads through MiXCR, listing each CDR3 protein once. The sample contains 150,000 to 200,000 distinct CDR3 sequences, 6.2% of which appear only once. The starting material was CD4+ T cells sorted from PBMCs, obtained on the day of the first yellow fever vaccination. All receptors derive from a man aged 18 to 29 who received the YFV17D yellow fever vaccine. Each CDR3 is given with its conserved first and last residue. Each record gives: D gene, J gene, V gene, clone size, CDR3 DNA, CDR3 protein. D genes are given only for firm matches. Size is stated for part of the rows, as once, few or many counts, or as a class when the clone is expanded.

D gene: TRBD1
J gene: TRBJ2-3
V gene: TRBV30
clone size: few
CDR3 DNA: TGTGCCTGGAGTCGAGGGGGCGATACGCAGTATTTT
CDR3 protein: CAWSRGGDTQYF

D gene: TRBD1
J gene: TRBJ2-5
V gene: TRBV24-1
clone size: many
CDR3 DNA: TGTGCCACCAGACAGGGGAGTGTCGGGACCCAGTACTTC
CDR3 protein: CATRQGSVGTQYF

D gene: NA
J gene: TRBJ2-4
V gene: TRBV12-3/TRBV12-4
clone size: many
CDR3 DNA: TGTGCCAGCAGTTTAACAGGCGAAGACATTCAGTACTTC
CDR3 protein: CASSLTGEDIQYF

D gene: TRBD2
J gene: TRBJ2-2
V gene: TRBV4-2
clone size: many
CDR3 DNA: TGTGCCAGCAGCCAAGCCGAAAGGGGGACTAGCGGTACCGGGGAGCTGTTTTTT
CDR3 protein: CASSQAERGTSGTGELFF

D gene: NA
J gene: TRBJ1-3
V gene: TRBV4-3
clone size: few
CDR3 DNA: TGCGCCAGCAGCCAAGATCAGTCCTGGGCGTCTGGAAACACCATATATTTT
CDR3 protein: CASSQDQSWASGNTIYF

D gene: TRBD1
J gene: TRBJ1-1
V gene: TRBV5-6
clone size: many
CDR3 DNA: TGTGCCAGCAGCCCCGACGGGGGCACAGGGGACACTGAAGCTTTCTTT
CDR3 protein: CASSPDGGTGDTEAFF

D gene: NA
J gene: TRBJ2-3
V gene: TRBV7-2
clone size: many
CDR3 DNA: TGTGCCAGCAGCCCAGGGTACCTGGGGACAGATACGCAGTATTTT
CDR3 protein: CASSPGYLGTDTQYF

D gene: NA
J gene: TRBJ2-7
V gene: TRBV2
clone size: many
CDR3 DNA: TGTGCCAGCAGTGAAGCGGGGACCCTCCTGGAGCAGTACTTC
CDR3 protein: CASSEAGTLLEQYF

D gene: NA
J gene: TRBJ2-5
V gene: TRBV3-1
clone size: many
CDR3 DNA: TGTGCCAGCAGCCTCGGGACACATCAAGAGACCCAGTACTTC
CDR3 protein: CASSLGTHQETQYF

D gene: NA
J gene: TRBJ1-4
V gene: TRBV6-2/TRBV6-3
clone size: few
CDR3 DNA: TGTGCCAGCAGTTACAAGATCGGACGAAAACTGTTTTTT
CDR3 protein: CASSYKIGRKLFF

D gene: TRBD2
J gene: TRBJ2-7
V gene: TRBV3-1
clone size: few
CDR3 DNA: TGTGCCAGCAGCACCACGTGGTCCAGCGGGAAGATGGGAGAGCAGTACTTC
CDR3 protein: CASSTTWSSGKMGEQYF

D gene: TRBD2
J gene: TRBJ2-3
V gene: TRBV28
clone size: NA
CDR3 DNA: TGTGCCAGGGGCCTGGGGCTAGCGGATAGCACAGATACGCAGTATTTT
CDR3 protein: CARGLGLADSTDTQYF

D gene: NA
J gene: TRBJ1-1
V gene: TRBV9
clone size: few
CDR3 DNA: TGTGCCAGCAGCGTAGGCATGGACCTGAACACTGAAGCTTTCTTT
CDR3 protein: CASSVGMDLNTEAFF

D gene: NA
J gene: TRBJ2-5
V gene: TRBV7-2
clone size: NA
CDR3 DNA: TGTGCCAGCAGCTTAGTGCCAGGGGATGAGGAGACCCAGTACTTC
CDR3 protein: CASSLVPGDEETQYF

D gene: NA
J gene: TRBJ1-5
V gene: TRBV6-1
clone size: few
CDR3 DNA: TGTGCCAGCAGTGACGCGGGCCAGTCCTATCAGCCCCAGCATTTT
CDR3 protein: CASSDAGQSYQPQHF

D gene: NA
J gene: TRBJ1-3
V gene: TRBV5-1
clone size: NA
CDR3 DNA: TGCGCCAGCAGCTGGGGGGGGACCTCTGGAAACACCATATATTTT
CDR3 protein: CASSWGGTSGNTIYF

D gene: NA
J gene: TRBJ2-7
V gene: TRBV7-9
clone size: NA
CDR3 DNA: TGTGCCAGCAGCCCCGAAGGGGGTTCGACCTACGAGCAGTACTTC
CDR3 protein: CASSPEGGSTYEQYF

D gene: NA
J gene: TRBJ1-3
V gene: TRBV2
clone size: few
CDR3 DNA: TGTGCCAGCAGGGGCAGTCGGAACACCATATATTTT
CDR3 protein: CASRGSRNTIYF

D gene: NA
J gene: TRBJ2-7
V gene: TRBV4-3
clone size: NA
CDR3 DNA: TGCGCCAGCAGCCAAGCTCAGGGGTACCCCTACGAGCAGTACTTC
CDR3 protein: CASSQAQGYPYEQYF

D gene: NA
J gene: TRBJ2-5
V gene: TRBV7-2
clone size: few
CDR3 DNA: TGTGCCAGCAGCCGGCCTTCTCAAGAGACCCAGTACTTC
CDR3 protein: CASSRPSQETQYF

D gene: TRBD2
J gene: TRBJ2-1
V gene: TRBV4-1
clone size: many
CDR3 DNA: TGCGCCAGCAGCCAATATTTTTATCGGCGGGGGGGTTTATTCTCCTACAATGAGCAGTTCTTC
CDR3 protein: CASSQYFYRRGGLFSYNEQFF

D gene: NA
J gene: TRBJ2-2
V gene: TRBV7-3
clone size: many
CDR3 DNA: TGTGCCAGCAGCTCCAGGGGAGACACCGGGGAGCTGTTTTTT
CDR3 protein: CASSSRGDTGELFF

D gene: NA
J gene: TRBJ2-7
V gene: TRBV7-2
clone size: many
CDR3 DNA: TGTGCCAGCAGGCAAACAGGGTCCTCCTACGAGCAGTACTTC
CDR3 protein: CASRQTGSSYEQYF

D gene: NA
J gene: TRBJ2-3
V gene: TRBV7-2
clone size: many
CDR3 DNA: TGTGCCAGCAGCTCTAGCTTAGATACGCAGTATTTT
CDR3 protein: CASSSSLDTQYF

D gene: NA
J gene: TRBJ1-1
V gene: TRBV20-1
clone size: many
CDR3 DNA: TGCAGTGCTAGAGCGGGTGAACACACTGAAGCTTTCTTT
CDR3 protein: CSARAGEHTEAFF

D gene: TRBD1
J gene: TRBJ2-3
V gene: TRBV7-2
clone size: few
CDR3 DNA: TGTGCCAGCAGCTTCGTTGGACAGGGGTCAGATACGCAGTATTTT
CDR3 protein: CASSFVGQGSDTQYF

D gene: NA
J gene: TRBJ1-4
V gene: TRBV27
clone size: few
CDR3 DNA: TGTGCCAGCACCCGCACTTCAGGGTGGTCTAATGAAAAACTGTTTTTT
CDR3 protein: CASTRTSGWSNEKLFF

D gene: TRBD1
J gene: TRBJ1-1
V gene: TRBV29-1
clone size: many
CDR3 DNA: TGCAGCGTCCAAGACACAGGGGGGGCGATCACTGAAGCTTTCTTT
CDR3 protein: CSVQDTGGAITEAFF

D gene: NA
J gene: TRBJ2-2
V gene: TRBV20-1
clone size: many
CDR3 DNA: TGCAGTGCCCCAGGGGGACTGCACACCGGGGAGCTGTTTTTT
CDR3 protein: CSAPGGLHTGELFF

D gene: NA
J gene: TRBJ2-5
V gene: TRBV12-3/TRBV12-4
clone size: NA
CDR3 DNA: TGTGCCAGCAGTTTGATACTTTGGGGTGTAGGAGAGACCCAGTACTTC
CDR3 protein: CASSLILWGVGETQYF

D gene: NA
J gene: TRBJ1-1
V gene: TRBV6-1
clone size: few
CDR3 DNA: TGTGCCAGCAGGTGGACAGAGAACACTGAAGCTTTCTTT
CDR3 protein: CASRWTENTEAFF